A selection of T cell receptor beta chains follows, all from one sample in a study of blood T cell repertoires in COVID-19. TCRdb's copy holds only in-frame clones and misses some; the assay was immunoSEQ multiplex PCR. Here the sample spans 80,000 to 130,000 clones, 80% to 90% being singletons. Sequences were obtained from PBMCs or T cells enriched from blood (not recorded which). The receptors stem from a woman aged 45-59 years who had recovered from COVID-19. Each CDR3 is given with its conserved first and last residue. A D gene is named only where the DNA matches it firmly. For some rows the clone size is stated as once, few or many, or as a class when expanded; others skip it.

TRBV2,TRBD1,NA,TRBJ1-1,CASSGGTGAGDTEAFF,TGTGCCAGCAGTGGAGGGACAGGGGCGGGGGACACTGAAGCTTTCTTT
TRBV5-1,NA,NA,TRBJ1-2,CASSTSGATYGYTF,TGCGCCAGCAGCACCTCAGGGGCGACCTATGGCTACACCTTC
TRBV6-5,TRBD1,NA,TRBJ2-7,CASSYGDSYEQYF,TGTGCCAGCAGTTACGGGGACAGCTACGAGCAGTACTTC
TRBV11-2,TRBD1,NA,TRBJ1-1,CASSARQGMKTEAFF,TGTGCCAGCAGCGCCCGACAGGGGATGAAAACTGAAGCTTTCTTT
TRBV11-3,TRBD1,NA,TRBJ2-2,CASRLDRDTGELFF,TGTGCCAGCAGGTTGGACAGGGACACCGGGGAGCTGTTTTTT
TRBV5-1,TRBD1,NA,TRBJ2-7,CASSAGTGAIVGYF,TGCGCCAGCAGCGCCGGGACAGGGGCCATCGTCGGGTACTTC
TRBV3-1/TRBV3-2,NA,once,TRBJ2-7,CASSQSSGVSLFEQYF,TGTGCCAGCAGCCAATCCAGCGGAGTGAGCCTCTTCGAGCAGTACTTC
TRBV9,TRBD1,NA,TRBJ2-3,CASTTGGAGTDTQYF,TGTGCCAGCACCACAGGGGGCGCAGGAACAGATACGCAGTATTTT
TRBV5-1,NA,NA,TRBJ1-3,CASAGTSGNTIYF,TGCGCCAGCGCAGGAACCTCTGGAAACACCATATATTTT
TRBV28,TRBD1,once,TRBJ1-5,CASGLGAGGGKSNQPQHF,TGTGCCAGCGGATTAGGGGCAGGGGGCGGCAAGAGCAATCAGCCCCAGCATTTT
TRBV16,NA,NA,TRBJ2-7,CASSRTGSSYEQYF,TGTGCCAGCAGCCGAACAGGGAGCTCCTACGAGCAGTACTTC
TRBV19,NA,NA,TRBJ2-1,CASSIPRVWSYNEQFF,TGTGCCAGTAGTATCCCACGGGTGTGGTCCTACAATGAGCAGTTCTTC
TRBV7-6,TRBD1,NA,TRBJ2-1,CASSLGRGQGFYNEQFF,TGTGCCAGCAGCTTAGGGCGGGGACAGGGCTTCTACAATGAGCAGTTCTTC
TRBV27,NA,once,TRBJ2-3,CASSLSGGGFGAQYF,TGTGCCAGCAGTTTATCGGGGGGAGGTTTCGGAGCCCAGTATTTT
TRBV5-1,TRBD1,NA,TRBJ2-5,CASSPGQAHQETQYF,TGCGCCAGCAGCCCGGGACAGGCCCACCAGGAGACCCAGTACTTC
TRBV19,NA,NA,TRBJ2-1,CASSIRGGGSYNEQFF,TGTGCCAGTAGTATTCGAGGGGGGGGCTCCTACAATGAGCAGTTCTTC
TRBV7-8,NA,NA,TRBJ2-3,CASSLGLGIPTDTQYF,TGTGCCAGCAGCTTAGGACTAGGAATCCCCACAGATACGCAGTATTTT
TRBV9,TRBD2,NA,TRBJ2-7,CASSVGGGAYEQYF,TGTGCCAGCAGCGTTGGCGGGGGAGCCTACGAGCAGTACTTC
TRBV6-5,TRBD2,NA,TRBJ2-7,CASRGTSQQYF,TGTGCCAGCAGAGGGACTAGTCAGCAGTACTTC
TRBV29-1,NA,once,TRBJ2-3,CSVEGGKDTQYF,TGCAGCGTTGAAGGGGGCAAAGATACGCAGTATTTT
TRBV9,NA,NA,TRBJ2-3,CASSVGSILASPLDTQYF,TGTGCCAGCAGCGTCGGTAGTATCCTAGCATCACCACTGGATACGCAGTATTTT
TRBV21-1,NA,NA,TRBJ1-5,CASRVSSQPQHF,TGTGCCAGCAGGGTAAGTAGTCAGCCCCAGCATTTT
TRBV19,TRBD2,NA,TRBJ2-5,CASSRGGTIGETQYF,TGTGCCAGTAGTAGGGGAGGGACGATAGGGGAGACCCAGTACTTC
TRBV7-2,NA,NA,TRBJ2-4,CASSSRLAKNIQYF,TGTGCCAGCAGCTCTAGATTAGCCAAAAACATTCAGTACTTC
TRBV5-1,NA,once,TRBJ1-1,CASSAGSAFFSEAFF,TGCGCCAGCAGCGCGGGGTCGGCGTTTTTTTCAGAAGCTTTCTTT
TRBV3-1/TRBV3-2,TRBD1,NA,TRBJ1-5,CASSQWDRGDQPQHF,TGTGCCAGCAGCCAGTGGGACAGGGGGGATCAGCCCCAGCATTTT
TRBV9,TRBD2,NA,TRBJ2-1,CASSVAGGTYNEQFF,TGTGCCAGCAGCGTAGCGGGAGGCACGTATAATGAGCAGTTCTTC
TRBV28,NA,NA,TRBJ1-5,CASSQGSQPQHF,TGTGCCAGCAGCCAGGGGAGTCAGCCCCAGCATTTT
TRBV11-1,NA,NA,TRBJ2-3,CASSSGRFVGTDTQYF,TGTGCCAGCAGTTCAGGCCGGTTCGTGGGCACAGATACGCAGTATTTT
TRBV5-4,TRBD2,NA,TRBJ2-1,CASSLGLAGGREQFF,TGTGCCAGCAGCTTGGGACTAGCGGGGGGGCGTGAGCAGTTCTTC
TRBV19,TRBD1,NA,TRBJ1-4,CASSTQTGTLSTNEKLFF,TGTGCCAGTAGTACGCAGACAGGGACCCTCTCAACTAATGAAAAACTGTTTTTT
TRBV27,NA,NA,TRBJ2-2,CASSKHNTGELFF,TGTGCCAGCAGCAAACACAACACCGGGGAGCTGTTTTTT
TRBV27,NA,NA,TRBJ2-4,CASRGWGSPPSDIQYF,TGTGCCAGCAGGGGCTGGGGCAGCCCTCCTTCGGACATTCAGTACTTC
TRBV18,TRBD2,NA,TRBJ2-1,CASSPQSSGALNEQFF,TGTGCCAGCTCACCACAGTCTAGCGGGGCCTTGAATGAGCAGTTCTTC
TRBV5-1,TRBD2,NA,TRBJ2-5,CASSLGVAGAGETQYF,TGCGCCAGCAGCTTGGGAGTAGCGGGAGCCGGAGAGACCCAGTACTTC
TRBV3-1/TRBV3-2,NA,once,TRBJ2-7,CASSQEVLWTASYEQYF,TGTGCCAGCAGCCAAGAGGTCTTGTGGACTGCCTCCTACGAGCAGTACTTC
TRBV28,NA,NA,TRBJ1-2,CASSEERTAHYGYTF,TGTGCCAGCAGTGAAGAAAGGACAGCGCACTATGGCTACACCTTC
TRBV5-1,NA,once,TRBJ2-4,CASSKAGGENIQYF,TGCGCCAGCAGCAAGGCAGGTGGCGAAAACATTCAGTACTTC
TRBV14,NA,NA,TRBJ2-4,CASSQDIGAGENIQYF,TGTGCCAGCAGCCAAGATATAGGGGCAGGGGAAAACATTCAGTACTTC
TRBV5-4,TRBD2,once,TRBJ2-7,CASSLRLAGGSEYF,TGTGCCAGCAGCTTGCGGCTAGCGGGAGGTTCAGAGTACTTC
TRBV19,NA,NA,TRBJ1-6,CASMREARDNSPLHF,TGTGCCAGTATGAGGGAGGCGAGAGATAATTCACCCCTCCACTTT
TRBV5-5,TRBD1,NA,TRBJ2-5,CASSFGQGIWRGETQYF,TGTGCCAGCAGCTTTGGACAGGGGATTTGGCGGGGAGAGACCCAGTACTTC
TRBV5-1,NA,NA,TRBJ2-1,CASSIRVNEQFF,TGCGCCAGCAGCATTAGAGTAAATGAGCAGTTCTTC
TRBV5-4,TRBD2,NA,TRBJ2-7,CASSLGRGGEQYF,TGTGCCAGCAGCTTGGGTCGCGGGGGCGAGCAGTACTTC
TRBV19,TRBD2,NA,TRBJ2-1,CASSDPGRGGPRDEQFF,TGTGCCAGTAGTGACCCGGGTCGGGGGGGGCCTCGAGATGAGCAGTTCTTC
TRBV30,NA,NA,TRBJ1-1,CAWSKLITEAFF,TGTGCCTGGAGCAAACTTATCACTGAAGCTTTCTTT
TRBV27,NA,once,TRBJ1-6,CASSLGTANVGSPLHF,TGTGCCAGCAGTCTCGGGACTGCGAATGTGGGTTCACCCCTCCACTTT
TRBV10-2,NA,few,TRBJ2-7,CASSESLGSEQYF,TGCGCCAGCAGTGAGTCCCTGGGGAGTGAGCAGTACTTC
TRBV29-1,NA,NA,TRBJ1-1,CSVSGGGGTEAFF,TGCAGCGTTTCGGGCGGGGGCGGCACTGAAGCTTTCTTT